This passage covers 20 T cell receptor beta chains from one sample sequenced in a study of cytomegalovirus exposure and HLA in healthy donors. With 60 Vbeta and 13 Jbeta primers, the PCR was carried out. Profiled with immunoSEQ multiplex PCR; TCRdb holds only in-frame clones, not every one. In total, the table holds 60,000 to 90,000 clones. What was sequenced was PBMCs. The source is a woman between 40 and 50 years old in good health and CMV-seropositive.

The CDR3 spells CASSQVQTINTEAFF. The CDR3 DNA sequence: TGCGCCAGCAGCCAAGTTCAGACTATTAACACTGAAGCTTTCTTT. The chain links TRBV4-3 to TRBJ1-1; D is uncertain. The CDR3 sequence is 15 residues long. Germline CDR1 and CDR2: LGHNA and YSLEER. Trimming stripped 1 base from V and 2 bases from J, with 11 bases between.

CDR3 loop: CASSPQGATGANVLTF. The CDR3 DNA sequence: TGCGCCAGCAGCCCACAGGGGGCGACTGGGGCCAACGTCCTGACTTTC. J is TRBJ2-6 and V is TRBV4-3, with 9 positions matching TRBD1. The V and J ends lost 4 bases and 2 bases, in that order; junction bases with no gene match: 3. This CDR3 region has 16 residues. In germline, CDR1 is LGHNA, CDR2 YSLEER.

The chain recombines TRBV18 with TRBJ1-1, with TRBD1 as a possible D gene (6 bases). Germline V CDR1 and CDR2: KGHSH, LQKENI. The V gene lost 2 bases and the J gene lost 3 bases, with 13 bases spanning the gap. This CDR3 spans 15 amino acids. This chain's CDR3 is CASSPNREWDTEAFF. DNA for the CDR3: TGTGCCAGCTCACCAAACAGGGAGTGGGACACTGAAGCTTTCTTT.

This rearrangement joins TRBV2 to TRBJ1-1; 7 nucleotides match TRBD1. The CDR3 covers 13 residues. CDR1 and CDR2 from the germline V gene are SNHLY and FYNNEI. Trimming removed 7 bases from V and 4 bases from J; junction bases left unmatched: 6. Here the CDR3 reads CASKGARGTEAFF. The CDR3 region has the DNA TGTGCCAGCAAGGGGGCGCGCGGCACTGAAGCTTTCTTT.

CDR3 nucleotides: TGTGCCAGCAGTTTAGCGGGAACCTACGAGCAGTACTTC. Its protein is CASSLAGTYEQYF. V and J are TRBV27 and TRBJ2-7; tentative D call: TRBD2 (6 bases). The CDR3 has 13 residues. The V gene's germline CDR1 is MNHEY and CDR2 SMNVEV (reference sequence). The V end was cut by 2 bases, the J end by 2 bases, with 7 bases between.

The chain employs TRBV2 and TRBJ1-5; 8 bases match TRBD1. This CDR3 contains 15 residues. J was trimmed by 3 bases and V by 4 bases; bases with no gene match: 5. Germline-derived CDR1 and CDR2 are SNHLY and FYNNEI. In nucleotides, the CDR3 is TGTGCCAGCAGTGGAAGGACAGGGATCAATCAGCCCCAGCATTTT. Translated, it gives CASSGRTGINQPQHF. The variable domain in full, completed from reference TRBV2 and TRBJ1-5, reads EPEVTQTPSHQVTQMGQEVILRCVPISNHLYFYWYRQILGQKVEFLVSFYNNEISEKSEIFDDQFSVERPDGSNFTLKIRSTKLEDSAMYFCASSGRTGINQPQHFGDGTRLSIL.

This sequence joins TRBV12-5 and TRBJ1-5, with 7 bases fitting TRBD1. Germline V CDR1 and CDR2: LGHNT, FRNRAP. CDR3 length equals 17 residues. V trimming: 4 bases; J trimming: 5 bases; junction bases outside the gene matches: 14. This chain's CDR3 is CASGYLSPGQLYQPQHF. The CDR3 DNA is TGTGCTAGTGGTTACCTATCCCCGGGACAGCTCTATCAGCCCCAGCATTTT.

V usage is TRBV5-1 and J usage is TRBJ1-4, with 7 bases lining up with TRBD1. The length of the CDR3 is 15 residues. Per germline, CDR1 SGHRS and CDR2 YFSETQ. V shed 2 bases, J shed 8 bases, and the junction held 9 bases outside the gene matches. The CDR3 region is CASSFGTAKGEKLFF. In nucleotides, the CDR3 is TGCGCCAGCAGCTTTGGGACAGCTAAAGGGGAAAAACTGTTTTTT.

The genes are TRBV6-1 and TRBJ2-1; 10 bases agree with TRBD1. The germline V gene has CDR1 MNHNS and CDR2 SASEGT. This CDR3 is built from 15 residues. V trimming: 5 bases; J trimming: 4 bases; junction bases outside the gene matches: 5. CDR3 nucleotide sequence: TGTGCCAGCAGTCTGGACAGGGGGGAATACAATGAGCAGTTCTTC. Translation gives CASSLDRGEYNEQFF.

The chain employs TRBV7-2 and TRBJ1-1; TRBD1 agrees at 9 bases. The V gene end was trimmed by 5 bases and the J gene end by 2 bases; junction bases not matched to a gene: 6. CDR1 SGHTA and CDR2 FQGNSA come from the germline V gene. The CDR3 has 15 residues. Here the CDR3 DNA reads TGTGCCAGCAGCCTATTACAGGGGGCTAACACTGAAGCTTTCTTT. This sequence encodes CASSLLQGANTEAFF.

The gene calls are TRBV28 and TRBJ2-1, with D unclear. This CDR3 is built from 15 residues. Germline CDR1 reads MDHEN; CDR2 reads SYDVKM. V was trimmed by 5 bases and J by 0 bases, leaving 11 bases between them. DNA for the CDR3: TGTGCCAGCAGTCCCCCCCGTCGCTCCTACAATGAGCAGTTCTTC. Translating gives CASSPPRRSYNEQFF.

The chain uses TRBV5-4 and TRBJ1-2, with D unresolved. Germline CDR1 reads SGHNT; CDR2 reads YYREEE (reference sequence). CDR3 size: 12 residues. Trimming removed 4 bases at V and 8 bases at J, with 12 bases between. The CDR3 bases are TGTGCCAGCAGCCCGGACGGGGTAGGCTACACCTTC. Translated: CASSPDGVGYTF.

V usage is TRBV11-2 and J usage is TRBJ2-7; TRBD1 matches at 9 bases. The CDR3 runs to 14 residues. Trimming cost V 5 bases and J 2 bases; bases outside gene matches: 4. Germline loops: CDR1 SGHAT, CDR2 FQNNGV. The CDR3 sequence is CASSLGQGPYEQYF. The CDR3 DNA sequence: TGTGCCAGCAGCCTGGGACAGGGACCCTACGAGCAGTACTTC.

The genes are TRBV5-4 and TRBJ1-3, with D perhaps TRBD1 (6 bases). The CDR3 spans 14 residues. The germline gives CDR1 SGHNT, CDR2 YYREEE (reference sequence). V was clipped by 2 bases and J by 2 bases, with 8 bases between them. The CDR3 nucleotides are TGTGCCAGCAGCTTAGGGGGTACTGGAAACACCATATATTTT. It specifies CASSLGGTGNTIYF.

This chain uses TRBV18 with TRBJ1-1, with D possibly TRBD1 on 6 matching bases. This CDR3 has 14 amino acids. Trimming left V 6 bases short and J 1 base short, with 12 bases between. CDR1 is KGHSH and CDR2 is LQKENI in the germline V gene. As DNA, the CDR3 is TGTGCCAGCTCGCCTGGGACACCGAACACTGAAGCTTTCTTT. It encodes CASSPGTPNTEAFF.

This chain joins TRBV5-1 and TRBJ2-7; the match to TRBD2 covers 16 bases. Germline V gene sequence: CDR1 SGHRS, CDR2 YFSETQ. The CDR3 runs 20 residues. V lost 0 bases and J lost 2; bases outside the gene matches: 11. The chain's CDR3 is CASSLGQTGTSGRAPYEQYF. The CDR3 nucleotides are TGCGCCAGCAGCTTGGGACAGACCGGGACTAGCGGGAGGGCCCCCTACGAGCAGTACTTC.

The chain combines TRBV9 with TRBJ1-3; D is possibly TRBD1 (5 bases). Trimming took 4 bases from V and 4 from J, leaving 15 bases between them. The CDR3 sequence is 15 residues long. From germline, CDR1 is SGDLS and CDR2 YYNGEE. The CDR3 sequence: CASSPFGAPGNTIYF. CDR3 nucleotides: TGTGCCAGCAGCCCATTTGGGGCGCCCGGAAACACCATATATTTT.

Here the CDR3 DNA reads TGTGCCAGCAGCGTAGCTCCGGGAGGGGGCAGGGAGACCCAGTACTTC. Residues: CASSVAPGGGRETQYF. The rearrangement uses TRBV9 and TRBJ2-5; tentative D call: TRBD2 (8 bases). V lost 0 bases and J 5 bases, leaving 17 bases between the germline ends. The CDR3 is made up of 16 amino acids. Germline CDR1 SGDLS, CDR2 YYNGEE.

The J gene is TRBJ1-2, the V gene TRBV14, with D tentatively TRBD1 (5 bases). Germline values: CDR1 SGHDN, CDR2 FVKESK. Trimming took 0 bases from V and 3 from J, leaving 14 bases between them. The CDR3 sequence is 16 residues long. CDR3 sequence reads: CASSQEMGQSYYGYTF. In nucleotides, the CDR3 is TGTGCCAGCAGCCAAGAAATGGGGCAGAGCTACTATGGCTACACCTTC.

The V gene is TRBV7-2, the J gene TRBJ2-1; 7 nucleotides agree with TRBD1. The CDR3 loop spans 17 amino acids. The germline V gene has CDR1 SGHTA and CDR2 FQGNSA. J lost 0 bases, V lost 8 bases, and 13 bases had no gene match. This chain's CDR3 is CASGKDRWPSSYNEQFF. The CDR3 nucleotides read TGTGCCAGCGGAAAGGACAGGTGGCCAAGCTCCTACAATGAGCAGTTCTTC. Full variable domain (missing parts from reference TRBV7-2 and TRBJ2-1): GAGVSQSPSNKVTEKGKDVELRCDPISGHTALYWYRQSLGQGLEFLIYFQGNSAPDKSGLPSDRFSAERTGGSVSTLTIQRTQQEDSAVYLCASGKDRWPSSYNEQFFGPGTRLTVL.